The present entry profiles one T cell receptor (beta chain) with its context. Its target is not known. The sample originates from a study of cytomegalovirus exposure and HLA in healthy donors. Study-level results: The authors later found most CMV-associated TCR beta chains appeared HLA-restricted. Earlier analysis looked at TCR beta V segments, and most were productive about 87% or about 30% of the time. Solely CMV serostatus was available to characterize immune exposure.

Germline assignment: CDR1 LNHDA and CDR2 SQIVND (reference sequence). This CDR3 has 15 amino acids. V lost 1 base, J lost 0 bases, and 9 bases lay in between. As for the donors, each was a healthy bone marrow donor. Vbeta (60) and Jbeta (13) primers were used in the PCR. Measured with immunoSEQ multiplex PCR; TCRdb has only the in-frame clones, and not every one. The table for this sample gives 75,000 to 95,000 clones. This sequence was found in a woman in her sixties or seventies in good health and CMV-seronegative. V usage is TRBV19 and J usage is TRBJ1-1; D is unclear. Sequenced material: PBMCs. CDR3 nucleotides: TGTGCCAGTAGTATAGGCCGGAGCATGAACACTGAAGCTTTCTTT. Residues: CASSIGRSMNTEAFF.